Each of the 32 T cell receptor beta chains below was sequenced from the same sample in a study of regulatory T cells in long-lasting Graves disease. Building the TCR beta libraries relied on iRepertoire HTBI primers, and CDR3 regions underwent Arm-PCR. One entry per CDR3 protein, called by TCRdb with MiXCR from the multiplex PCR reads. The sample includes some 370,000 distinct CDR3 sequences, 20% to 25% seen only once; the top ten take less than 30%. This sample's time point: persistent/refractory GD, antithyroid drugs over 5 years with positive TRAb. TCR sequences were obtained from RNA taken from PBMCs. The source was peripheral blood mononuclear cells (PBMCs), collected when the disease was refractory, from a patient treated with antithyroid drugs. The receptors stem from a woman in her forties with Graves disease.

The sample holds many counts of this clonotype. The J gene is TRBJ1-1, the V gene TRBV29-1; D is unresolved. Trimming took off 3 bases at V and 4 bases at J, with 15 bases between the two ends. The CDR3 has 14 amino acids. Looked up from germline, CDR1 is SQVTM and CDR2 is ANQGSEA. The CDR3 here is CSVEGMAWGTEAFF. CDR3 nucleotide sequence: TGCAGCGTTGAGGGCATGGCCTGGGGCACTGAAGCTTTCTTT.

The CDR3 DNA reads as TGTGCCAGCAGTGCCCGACAGGGTAAAAATGAGCAGTTCTTC. It translates to CASSARQGKNEQFF. The chain links TRBV6-1 to TRBJ2-1, with TRBD1 identical over 7 bases. The CDR3 runs to 14 residues. CDR1 and CDR2 from the germline V gene are MNHNS and SASEGT. After removal of 4 bases from V and 7 bases from J, the junction contained 7 bases not matched to a gene.

This clonotype was seen repeatedly, ten times or more. V gene TRBV12-5 combines with J gene TRBJ2-5, with D unclear. The CDR3 contains 12 residues. In germline, CDR1 is LGHNT, CDR2 FRNRAP. V gave up 4 bases and J gave up 4 bases, with 7 bases separating them. The CDR3 nucleotides read TGTGCTAGTGGTTGGAATGCAGAGACCCAGTACTTC. Protein: CASGWNAETQYF.

The chain combines TRBV28 with TRBJ2-3, with 7 positions matching TRBD2. V was clipped by 5 bases and J by 0 bases; unmatched bases: 17. Germline V CDR1 and CDR2: MDHEN, SYDVKM. The CDR3 sequence is 19 residues long. CDR3 DNA sequence: TGTGCCAGCAGTCCATTAGGCGGGAGCCACGTTTCCAGCACAGATACGCAGTATTTT. Protein product: CASSPLGGSHVSSTDTQYF.

This chain links TRBV7-9 with TRBJ2-2, with TRBD1 matching over 8 bases. Unmatched junction bases numbered 16, after V lost 5 bases and J lost 5 bases. CDR3 size: 18 residues. Germline loops: CDR1 SEHNR, CDR2 FQNEAQ (reference sequence). The CDR3 nucleotides read TGTGCCAGCAGCCCAGAGGTTTCAGGGGGCATGGGGACCGGGGAGCTGTTTTTT. This codes for CASSPEVSGGMGTGELFF.

This clonotype came up many times. This sequence joins TRBV15 and TRBJ2-7, with 9 bases identical to TRBD2. This CDR3 has 14 residues. Trimming took 4 bases from V and 2 from J; bases not matched to a gene: 3. Germline V lookup: CDR1 LNHNV, CDR2 YYDKDF (reference sequence). CDR3 nucleotide sequence: TGTGCCACCAGCATTAGCGGGAGTCCCTACGAGCAGTACTTC. Its translation: CATSISGSPYEQYF.

The chain recombines TRBV2 with TRBJ2-5; D is perhaps TRBD2 (5 bases). V lost 6 bases and J 4 bases, leaving 18 bases between the germline ends. Germline lookup yields CDR1 SNHLY and CDR2 FYNNEI. CDR3 length: 15 residues. The CDR3 is CASSPTFLGGETQYF. CDR3 coding DNA: TGTGCCAGCAGCCCCACCTTTCTAGGAGGAGAGACCCAGTACTTC.

This clonotype was counted ten times or more. The gene calls are TRBV28 and TRBJ1-5; no reliable D call. The germline V and J ends were trimmed by 3 bases and 1 base, with 10 bases remaining between them. The CDR3 loop spans 15 amino acids. CDR1 and CDR2 from the germline V gene are MDHEN and SYDVKM. The CDR3 protein is CASSFPWQSNQPQHF. DNA of the CDR3: TGTGCCAGCAGTTTTCCTTGGCAGAGCAATCAGCCCCAGCATTTT. Variable domain in full (rest from reference TRBV28 and TRBJ1-5): DVKVTQSSRYLVKRTGEKVFLECVQDMDHENMFWYRQDPGLGLRLIYFSYDVKMKEKGDIPEGYSVSREKKERFSLILESASTNQTSMYLCASSFPWQSNQPQHFGDGTRLSIL.

This clonotype was picked up a small number of times. The chain recombines TRBV6-5 with TRBJ2-2; a weak D match, TRBD2 (5 bases). CDR1 is MNHEY, CDR2 SVGAGI, per germline. CDR3 length: 16 residues. V was pared by 4 bases and J by 6 bases, with 18 bases between. For the CDR3, the DNA is TGTGCCAGCAGTTCAAGATACCAGTACGGGGCCGGGGAGCTGTTTTTT. Residues: CASSSRYQYGAGELFF.

Many counts were recorded for this clonotype. This CDR3 is CASSDLRQGDYQETQYF. The CDR3 nucleotides are TGTGCCAGCAGTGATCTGAGACAGGGGGACTATCAAGAGACCCAGTACTTC. This chain connects TRBV6-1 to TRBJ2-5, with 9 bases aligning to TRBD1. V was pared by 3 bases and J by 2 bases, with 10 bases of the junction left unmatched. The V gene's germline CDR1 is MNHNS and CDR2 SASEGT. This CDR3 contains 17 residues.

This clonotype was recorded many times. The V and J genes are TRBV28 and TRBJ2-7; 8 bases map to TRBD2. The germline V gene has CDR1 MDHEN and CDR2 SYDVKM. This CDR3 has 16 amino acids. J gave up 2 bases and V 6 bases, and 12 bases lay outside the gene matches. The chain's CDR3 is CASSLRLAQGTYEQYF. CDR3 bases: TGTGCCAGCAGCCTTCGACTAGCGCAAGGAACCTACGAGCAGTACTTC.

In its sample, this clonotype was seen many times. The V call is TRBV20-1, the J call TRBJ2-5; TRBD2 aligns across 9 bases. The V gene end was trimmed by 2 bases and the J gene end by 5 bases; junction bases not matched to a gene: 9. The CDR3 runs to 15 residues. From germline, CDR1 is DFQATT and CDR2 SNEGSKA (reference sequence). The DNA for the CDR3 is TGCAGTGCTAGAAGTCGGCGGGGGGGGTGGGAGACCCAGTACTTC. This codes for CSARSRRGGWETQYF.

At least ten counts were recorded for this clonotype. V gene TRBV7-9 combines with J gene TRBJ1-1; a weak D match, TRBD1 (5 bases). V was clipped by 8 bases and J by 1 base, with 8 bases between them. The CDR3 spans 12 residues. Germline V CDR1 and CDR2: SEHNR, FQNEAQ (reference sequence). CDR3 DNA sequence: TGTGCCAGCTCACAGGAGAACACTGAAGCTTTCTTT. Its translation: CASSQENTEAFF.

This clonotype was seen repeatedly, ten times or more. The genes are TRBV11-2 and TRBJ2-7, with TRBD2 matching over 13 bases. Trimming cost V 6 bases and J 5 bases; bases outside gene matches: 4. Germline CDR1 is SGHAT and CDR2 is FQNNGV. The CDR3 has 14 amino acids. CDR3 loop: CASRRLAGGHEQYF. Here the CDR3 DNA reads TGTGCCAGCAGGCGACTAGCGGGAGGTCACGAGCAGTACTTC.

This chain connects TRBV28 to TRBJ2-1; tentatively, D is TRBD2 (5 bases). Trimming took 3 bases from V and 3 from J, leaving 12 bases between them. Per germline, CDR1 MDHEN and CDR2 SYDVKM. The CDR3 is 15 amino acids. CDR3 in amino acids: CASSLRLADYNEQFF. In DNA, the CDR3 is TGTGCCAGCAGTTTGCGTCTAGCCGACTACAATGAGCAGTTCTTC.

This clonotype has just a few counts. The chain uses TRBV28 and TRBJ2-7, with TRBD2 identical over 13 bases. J was trimmed by 0 bases and V by 6 bases; bases with no gene match: 14. Germline V gives CDR1 MDHEN, CDR2 SYDVKM. This CDR3 region has 19 residues. The DNA of the CDR3 is TGTGCCAGCAGGGACGACCGGGGACTAGCGGGAAAGTCCTCCTACGAGCAGTACTTC. This sequence encodes CASRDDRGLAGKSSYEQYF. Full variable domain (remainder filled in from reference TRBV28 and TRBJ2-7): DVKVTQSSRYLVKRTGEKVFLECVQDMDHENMFWYRQDPGLGLRLIYFSYDVKMKEKGDIPEGYSVSREKKERFSLILESASTNQTSMYLCASRDDRGLAGKSSYEQYFGPGTRLTVT.

The chain recombines TRBV6-1 with TRBJ1-5; D unresolved. Germline CDR1 reads MNHNS; CDR2 reads SASEGT. The CDR3 has 14 amino acids. V dropped 8 bases and J dropped 9 bases, with 20 bases sitting between them. Here the CDR3 DNA reads TGTGCCAGCGGTGGCCCGGTGATCGTGAGGCCCCAGCATTTT. Translation gives CASGGPVIVRPQHF.

The chain recombines TRBV5-5 with TRBJ2-5; TRBD1 aligns across 9 bases. Unmatched junction bases numbered 11, after V lost 4 bases and J lost 7 bases. The CDR3 totals 15 residues. The germline gives CDR1 SGHKS, CDR2 YYEKEE (reference sequence). CDR3 protein: CASSLEGGQGATQYF. As DNA, the CDR3 is TGTGCCAGCAGCCTCGAGGGGGGACAGGGAGCGACCCAGTACTTC.

This clonotype was observed at least ten times. The genes are TRBV2 and TRBJ1-6; D remains unclear. Germline CDR1 and CDR2: SNHLY and FYNNEI. This CDR3 has 14 residues. The germline V and J ends were trimmed by 8 bases and 6 bases, with 14 bases remaining between them. The CDR3 protein is CASVWNLGNSPLHF. In nucleotides, the CDR3 is TGTGCCAGCGTCTGGAACTTGGGTAATTCACCCCTCCACTTT.

There are many counts of this clonotype. The chain carries TRBV12-3 or TRBV12-4 and TRBJ2-2, with TRBD2 matching 11 bases. V lost 7 bases to trimming and J lost 3 bases; unmatched junction nucleotides: 13. The CDR3 covers 18 residues. CDR3 sequence reads: CASTPEELAGGYTGELFF. In DNA form, the CDR3 reads TGTGCCAGCACCCCAGAGGAGCTAGCGGGAGGATACACCGGGGAGCTGTTTTTT.

This clonotype was detected many times. This chain uses TRBV30 with TRBJ2-5; no reliable D call. The CDR3 is 14 amino acids. Germline V lookup: CDR1 GTSNPN, CDR2 SVGIG (reference sequence). V lost 2 bases to trimming and J lost 5 bases, with 15 bases between them. The CDR3 protein is CAWSKVRLVETQYF. CDR3 bases: TGTGCCTGGAGTAAGGTTAGGTTGGTTGAGACCCAGTACTTC.

A note on this clonotype: A read error may be the cause here, since a much bigger clone is one base away. The CDR3 DNA follows: TGCAGCGTTGTTGGTATGAACACTGAAGCTTTCTTT. It specifies CSVVGMNTEAFF. The genes are TRBV29-1 and TRBJ1-1; D uncertain. Germline V gene sequence: CDR1 SQVTM, CDR2 ANQGSEA. CDR3 length: 12 amino acids. V lost 4 bases, J lost 0 bases, and 6 bases lay in between.

This clonotype appeared many times. The gene calls are TRBV28 and TRBJ1-1; unclear D gene. Germline loops: CDR1 MDHEN, CDR2 SYDVKM. The V end lost 6 bases, the J end lost 11 bases, and 10 bases lay between the germline ends. The CDR3 totals 10 residues. In DNA, the CDR3 is TGTGCCAGCAGCTCCCCCATGGCTTTCTTT. Amino acid sequence: CASSSPMAFF.

This rearrangement joins TRBV3-1 to TRBJ2-1, with TRBD1 matching 12 bases. Per the germline V gene, CDR1 is LGHDT and CDR2 is YNNKEL (reference sequence). The CDR3 has 17 residues. Trimming cost V 0 bases and J 10 bases; bases outside gene matches: 10. The chain's CDR3 is CASSQDLEGQGATEQFF. The CDR3 coding sequence is TGTGCCAGCAGCCAAGATCTTGAGGGACAGGGGGCTACGGAGCAGTTCTTC.

With regard to this clonotype: A much larger clone lies one base from this, so it may be a read error. Here the CDR3 omits its conserved ending phenylalanine or tryptophan, so a read error is the likely source. The chain uses TRBV6-1 and TRBJ2-7; 9 bases align to TRBD1. The CDR3 has 13 amino acids. V lost 10 bases, J lost 4 bases, and 8 bases stayed unmatched. Germline values: CDR1 MNHNS, CDR2 SASEGT. Here the CDR3 DNA reads TGTGCCATCGACGGACAGGGGAGGTACGAGCAGTACTCC. Translating gives CAIDGQGRYEQYS.

This clonotype was picked up many times. The chain carries TRBV6-4 and TRBJ2-5; 9 positions match TRBD1. The CDR3 has 18 residues. Germline V gene data show CDR1 as MRHNA and CDR2 as SNTAGT. V shed 6 bases and J 2 bases; nucleotides not matched to a gene: 16. The CDR3 region is CASRRSNTTGGTQETQYF. CDR3 coding DNA: TGTGCCAGCAGGAGGTCCAATACGACAGGGGGGACTCAAGAGACCCAGTACTTC.

Only one count was recorded for this clonotype. The V call is TRBV5-5, the J call TRBJ2-7; 7 bases align to TRBD2. The trim removed 5 bases at V and 0 bases at J, leaving 8 bases unmatched. CDR3 length equals 15 residues. Per germline, CDR1 SGHKS and CDR2 YYEKEE (reference sequence). The CDR3 spells CASSSPPGGSYEQYF. In DNA, the CDR3 is TGTGCCAGCAGTTCGCCACCGGGAGGCTCCTACGAGCAGTACTTC.

The chain links TRBV12-3 or TRBV12-4 to TRBJ2-5, with 14 bases identical to TRBD2. The CDR3 runs 19 residues. J lost 2 bases, V lost 5 bases, and 13 bases had no gene match. CDR3 DNA: TGTGCCAGCAGTCCTCCCCATCCGGGACTAGCGGGAGCGCAAGAGACCCAGTACTTC. Encoded protein: CASSPPHPGLAGAQETQYF.

The chain joins TRBV30 to TRBJ1-5; D may be TRBD1 (5 bases). Germline V gene sequence: CDR1 GTSNPN, CDR2 SVGIG (reference sequence). The CDR3 is 14 residues long. Between the trimmed V and J ends, which lost 0 bases and 4 bases, there was a span of 10 bases. CDR3 sequence (DNA): TGTGCCTGGAGTGTCGGGACGGGAAATCAGCCCCAGCATTTT. It encodes CAWSVGTGNQPQHF.

The chain uses TRBV28 and TRBJ2-2; no reliable D call. CDR1 and CDR2 from the germline V gene are MDHEN and SYDVKM. This CDR3 has 16 residues. Trimming pared 3 bases from V and 4 bases from J, leaving 15 bases between. CDR3 DNA sequence: TGTGCCAGCAGTTTCGGCACCAAGATCTGCACCGGGGAGCTGTTTTTT. As protein: CASSFGTKICTGELFF.

CDR3 sequence (DNA): TGTGCCAGCAGTTTGTGGGACAGGGTCGGCAATGAGCAGTTCTTC. Translating gives CASSLWDRVGNEQFF. The chain joins TRBV12-3 or TRBV12-4 to TRBJ2-1; 9 bases fit TRBD1. J lost 6 bases, V lost 3 bases, and 6 bases had no gene match. The CDR3 spans 15 residues.

The table lists this clonotype with a few counts. The V call is TRBV3-1, the J call TRBJ2-1; D is perhaps TRBD1 (6 bases). CDR3 size: 14 residues. Per germline, CDR1 LGHDT and CDR2 YNNKEL (reference sequence). The V and J ends lost 4 bases and 6 bases respectively, with 13 bases between them. The DNA for the CDR3 is TGTGCCAGCAGCCTCTACAGGGATCGCAATGAGCAGTTCTTC. Translation: CASSLYRDRNEQFF.